This T cell receptor beta chain was recovered during a study of Ad26.COV2.S vaccination and SARS-CoV-2 variants. The treatment denotes: 15 to 20 received Ad26.COV2.S at low or high dose, single or two shots; 5 received placebo; per-sample allocation not given. Following the first vaccine or placebo injection, samples were taken on day 63. CDR1 is MNHEY and CDR2 is SVGAGI in the germline V gene. The V end was cut by 6 bases, the J end by 2 bases, with 11 bases between. The CDR3 runs 13 residues. Using immunoSEQ multiplex PCR, the repertoire was profiled, and TCRdb retains in-frame clones only, with some absent. The data show more than 350,000 clones, over 75% seen once.

The TCR sequence derives from a person aged 18-65 years who received the Ad26.COV2.S COVID-19 vaccine or a placebo. The V and J genes are TRBV6-5 and TRBJ2-7; D ambiguous. The specimen was peripheral blood, collected in a trial of Ad26.COV2.S vaccine versus placebo. CDR3 in DNA: TGTGCCAGCAGGGGCGGAAGGCCCTACGAGCAGTACTTC. Its translation is CASRGGRPYEQYF.